This T cell receptor (beta chain) was sequenced in a study of blood T cell repertoires in COVID-19. Study as a whole: COVID-19 samples, acute and convalescent, were from the United States, Italy and Spain. From T cells, B-cell-depleted T cells, or PBMCs came the material, which was cDNA or gDNA.

Under the authors' procedure: Reference gene primer amplification yielded estimated nucleated cell counts. The assay was immunoSEQ multiplex PCR, and TCRdb's table has in-frame clones only and misses some. V, J and clone size are taken as reported in that table, and D and trimming were inferred from the DNA itself. Counted here are roughly 230,000 clones, approximately 88% occurring once; the ten biggest clones make up 27%. CDR1 and CDR2 (germline): LNHDA, SQIVND (reference sequence). This CDR3 comprises 15 residues. V was shortened by 10 bases and J by 5 bases, with 21 bases between the two germline ends. Only one count was recorded for this clone.

This sequence originates from a man between 40 and 49 years old with acute or convalescent COVID-19. The sequenced sample consisted of peripheral blood. The chain uses TRBV19 and TRBJ2-1; perhaps TRBD1 as D (6 bases). The DNA for the CDR3 is TGTGCCACCCTTATACAGGCAGGGGCAGACAATGAGCAGTTCTTC. This sequence encodes CATLIQAGADNEQFF.